Sequencing of this T cell receptor (beta chain) was carried out in a study of blood T cell repertoires in COVID-19. On the study more broadly: Sites across the United States, Italy and Spain contributed samples from acute and convalescent COVID-19.

Original methodology: Researchers report that nucleated cell counts were estimated from reference gene primer amplification. Sequenced by immunoSEQ multiplex PCR; TCRdb stores in-frame clones only, minus some. The DNA was the basis for D and trimming; V, J and clone size are from that table. The sample yields about 370,000 clones, 85% to 90% seen once. Per the germline V gene, CDR1 is SGHDN and CDR2 is FVKESK. CDR3 length equals 14 residues. Trimming left V 4 bases short and J 5 bases short, with 14 bases between. The sequenced material came from PBMCs or T cells enriched from blood (not recorded which). The sequence derives from a man between 18 and 35 years old who had recovered from COVID-19. The rearrangement uses TRBV14 and TRBJ1-2; the D is unclear. The DNA of the CDR3 is TGTGCCAGCAGCCCCCCTCCCTGGCCGTATGGCTACACCTTC. Protein: CASSPPPWPYGYTF.